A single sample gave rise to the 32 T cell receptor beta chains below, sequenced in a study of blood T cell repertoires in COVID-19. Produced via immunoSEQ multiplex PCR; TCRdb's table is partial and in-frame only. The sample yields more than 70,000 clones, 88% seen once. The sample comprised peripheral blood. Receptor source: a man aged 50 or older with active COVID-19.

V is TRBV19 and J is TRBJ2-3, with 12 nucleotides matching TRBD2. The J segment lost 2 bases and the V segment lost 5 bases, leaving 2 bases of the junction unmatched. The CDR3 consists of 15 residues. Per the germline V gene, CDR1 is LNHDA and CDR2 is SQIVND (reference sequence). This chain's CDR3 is CASSRLAGVTDTQYF. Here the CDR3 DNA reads TGTGCCAGTAGTCGACTAGCGGGGGTCACAGATACGCAGTATTTT.

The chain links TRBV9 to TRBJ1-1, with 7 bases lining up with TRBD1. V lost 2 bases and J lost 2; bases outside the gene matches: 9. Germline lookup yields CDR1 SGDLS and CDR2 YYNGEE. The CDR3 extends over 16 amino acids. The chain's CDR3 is CASSVSREGANTEAFF. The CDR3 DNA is TGTGCCAGCAGCGTCTCCAGAGAGGGGGCCAACACTGAAGCTTTCTTT.

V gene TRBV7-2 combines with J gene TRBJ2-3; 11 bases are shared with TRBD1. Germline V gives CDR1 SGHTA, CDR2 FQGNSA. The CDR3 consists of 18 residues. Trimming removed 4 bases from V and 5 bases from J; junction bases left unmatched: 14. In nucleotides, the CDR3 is TGTGCCAGCAGCTCCTCCCCCCCGGACAGGGGGCGAGAAGATACGCAGTATTTT. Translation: CASSSSPPDRGREDTQYF. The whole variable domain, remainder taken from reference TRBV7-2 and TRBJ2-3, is GAGVSQSPSNKVTEKGKDVELRCDPISGHTALYWYRQSLGQGLEFLIYFQGNSAPDKSGLPSDRFSAERTGGSVSTLTIQRTQQEDSAVYLCASSSSPPDRGREDTQYFGPGTRLTVL.

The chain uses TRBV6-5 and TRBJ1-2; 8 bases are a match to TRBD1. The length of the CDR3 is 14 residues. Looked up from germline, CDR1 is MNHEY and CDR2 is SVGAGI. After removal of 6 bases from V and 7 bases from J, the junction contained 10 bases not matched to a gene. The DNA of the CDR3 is TGTGCCAGCAGACGGACAGGGATGGTCTCTGGCTACACCTTC. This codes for CASRRTGMVSGYTF.

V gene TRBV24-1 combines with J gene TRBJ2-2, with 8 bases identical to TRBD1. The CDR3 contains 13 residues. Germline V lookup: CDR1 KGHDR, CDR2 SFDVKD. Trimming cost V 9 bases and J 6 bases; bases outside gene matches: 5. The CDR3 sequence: CATDRGRPGELFF. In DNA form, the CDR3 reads TGTGCCACCGACAGGGGTAGGCCCGGGGAGCTGTTTTTT.

The CDR3 here is CASSLGTGGGNQPQHF. In nucleotides, the CDR3 is TGTGCCAGCAGTTTAGGGACAGGGGGCGGCAATCAGCCCCAGCATTTT. J is TRBJ1-5 and V is TRBV28; 12 bases line up with TRBD1. Germline loops: CDR1 MDHEN, CDR2 SYDVKM. The CDR3 spans 16 residues. V trimming: 2 bases; J trimming: 2 bases; junction bases outside the gene matches: 1.

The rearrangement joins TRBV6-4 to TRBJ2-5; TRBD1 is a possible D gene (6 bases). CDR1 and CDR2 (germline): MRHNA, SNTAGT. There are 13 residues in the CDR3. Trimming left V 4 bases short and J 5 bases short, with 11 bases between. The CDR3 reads CASSVRQEETQYF. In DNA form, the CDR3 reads TGTGCCAGCAGTGTGCGACAGGAGGAGACCCAGTACTTC.

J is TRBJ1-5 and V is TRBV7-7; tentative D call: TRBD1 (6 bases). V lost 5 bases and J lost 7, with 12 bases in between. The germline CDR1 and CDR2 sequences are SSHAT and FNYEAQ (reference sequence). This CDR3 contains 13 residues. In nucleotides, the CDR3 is TGTGCCAGCAGCGCGGACAGAAACCAGCCCCAGCATTTT. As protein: CASSADRNQPQHF.

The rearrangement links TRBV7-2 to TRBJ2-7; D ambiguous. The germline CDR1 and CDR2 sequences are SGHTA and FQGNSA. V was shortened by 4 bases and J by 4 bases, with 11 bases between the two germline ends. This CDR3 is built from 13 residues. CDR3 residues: CASSSQTPYEQYF. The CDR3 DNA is TGTGCCAGCAGCTCCCAGACTCCGTACGAGCAGTACTTC.

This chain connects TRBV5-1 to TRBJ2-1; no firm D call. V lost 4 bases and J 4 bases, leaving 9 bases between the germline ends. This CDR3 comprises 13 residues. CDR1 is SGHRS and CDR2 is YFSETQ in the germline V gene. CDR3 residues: CASSRDTYNEQFF. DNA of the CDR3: TGCGCCAGCAGCCGAGACACATACAATGAGCAGTTCTTC. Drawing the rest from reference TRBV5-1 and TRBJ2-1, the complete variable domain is KAGVTQTPRYLIKTRGQQVTLSCSPISGHRSVSWYQQTPGQGLQFLFEYFSETQRNKGNFPGRFSGRQFSNSRSEMNVSTLELGDSALYLCASSRDTYNEQFFGPGTRLTVL.

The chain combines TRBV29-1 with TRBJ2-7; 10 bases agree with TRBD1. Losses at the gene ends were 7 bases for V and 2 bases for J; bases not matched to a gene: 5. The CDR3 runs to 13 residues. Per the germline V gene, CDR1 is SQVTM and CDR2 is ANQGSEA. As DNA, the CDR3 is TGCAGCGCCCGTGGACAGGGGGCCTACGAGCAGTACTTC. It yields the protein CSARGQGAYEQYF.

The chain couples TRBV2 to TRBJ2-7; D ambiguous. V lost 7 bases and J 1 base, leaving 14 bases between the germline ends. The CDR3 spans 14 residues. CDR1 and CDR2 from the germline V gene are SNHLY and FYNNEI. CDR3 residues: CASTPRGGSYEQYF. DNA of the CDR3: TGTGCCAGCACCCCGCGCGGTGGTTCCTACGAGCAGTACTTC.

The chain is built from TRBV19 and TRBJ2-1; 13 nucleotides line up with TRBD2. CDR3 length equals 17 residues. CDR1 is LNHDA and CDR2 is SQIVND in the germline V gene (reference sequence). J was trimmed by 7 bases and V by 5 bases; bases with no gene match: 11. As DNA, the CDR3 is TGTGCCAGTAGTCTCCCAGGGACTAGCGGGGTCAATAATGAGCAGTTCTTC. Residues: CASSLPGTSGVNNEQFF.

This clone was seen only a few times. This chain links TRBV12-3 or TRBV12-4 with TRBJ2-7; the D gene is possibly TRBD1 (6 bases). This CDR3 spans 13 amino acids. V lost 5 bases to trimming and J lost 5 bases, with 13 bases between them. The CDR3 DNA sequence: TGTGCCAGCAGTGGGGGCGCGGGTCACGAGCAGTACTTC. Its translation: CASSGGAGHEQYF.

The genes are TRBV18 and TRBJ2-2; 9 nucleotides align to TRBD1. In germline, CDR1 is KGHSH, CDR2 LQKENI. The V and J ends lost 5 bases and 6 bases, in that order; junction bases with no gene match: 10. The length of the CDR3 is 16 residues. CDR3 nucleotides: TGTGCCAGCTCAATGCCGGGACAGGGAACGGCCGGGGAGCTGTTTTTT. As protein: CASSMPGQGTAGELFF. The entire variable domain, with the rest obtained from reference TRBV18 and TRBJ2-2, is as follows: NAGVMQNPRHLVRRRGQEARLRCSPMKGHSHVYWYRQLPEEGLKFMVYLQKENIIDESGMPKERFSAEFPKEGPSILRIQQVVRGDSAAYFCASSMPGQGTAGELFFGEGSRLTVL.

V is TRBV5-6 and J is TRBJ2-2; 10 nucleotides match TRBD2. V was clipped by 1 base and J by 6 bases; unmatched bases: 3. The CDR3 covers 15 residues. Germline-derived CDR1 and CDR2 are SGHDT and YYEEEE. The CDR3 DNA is TGTGCCAGCAGCTTGACTAGCGGGGTCCCCGGGGAGCTGTTTTTT. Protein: CASSLTSGVPGELFF.

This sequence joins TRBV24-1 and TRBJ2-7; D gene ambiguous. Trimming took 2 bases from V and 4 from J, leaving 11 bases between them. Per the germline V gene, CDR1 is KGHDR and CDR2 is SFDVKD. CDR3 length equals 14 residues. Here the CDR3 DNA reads TGTGCCACCAGTGATTCGACTGACGGGTACGAGCAGTACTTC. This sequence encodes CATSDSTDGYEQYF.

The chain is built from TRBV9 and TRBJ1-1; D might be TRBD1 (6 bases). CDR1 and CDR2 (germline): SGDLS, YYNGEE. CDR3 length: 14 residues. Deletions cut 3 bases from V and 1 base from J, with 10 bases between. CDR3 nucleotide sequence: TGTGCCAGCAGCGGTACAGGGCCGAACACTGAAGCTTTCTTT. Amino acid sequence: CASSGTGPNTEAFF.

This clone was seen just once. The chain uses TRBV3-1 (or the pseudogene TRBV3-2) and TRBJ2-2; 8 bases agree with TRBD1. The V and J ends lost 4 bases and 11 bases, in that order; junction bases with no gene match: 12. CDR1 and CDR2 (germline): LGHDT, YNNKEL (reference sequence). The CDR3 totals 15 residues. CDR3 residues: CASSLDRDSRRELFF. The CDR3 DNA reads TGTGCCAGCAGCCTGGACAGGGATTCGCGTAGAGAGCTGTTTTTT.

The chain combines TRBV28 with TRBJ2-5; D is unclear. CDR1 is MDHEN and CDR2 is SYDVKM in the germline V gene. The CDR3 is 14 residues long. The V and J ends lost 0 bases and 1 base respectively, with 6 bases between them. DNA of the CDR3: TGTGCCAGCAGTTTATGGGGCCGCCAAGAGACCCAGTACTTC. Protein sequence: CASSLWGRQETQYF.

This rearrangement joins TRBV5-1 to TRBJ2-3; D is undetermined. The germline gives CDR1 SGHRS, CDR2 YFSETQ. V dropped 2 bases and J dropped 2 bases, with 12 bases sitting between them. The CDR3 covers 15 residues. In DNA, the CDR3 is TGCGCCAGCAGCTTCTCCAGCAGGAACACAGATACGCAGTATTTT. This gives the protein CASSFSSRNTDTQYF.

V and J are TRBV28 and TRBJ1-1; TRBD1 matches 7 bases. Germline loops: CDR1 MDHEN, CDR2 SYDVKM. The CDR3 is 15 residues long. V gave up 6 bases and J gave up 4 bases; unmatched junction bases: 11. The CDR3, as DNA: TGTGCCAGCAGGCCCGGGTGGGCAGGGGGCACTGAAGCTTTCTTT. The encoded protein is CASRPGWAGGTEAFF.

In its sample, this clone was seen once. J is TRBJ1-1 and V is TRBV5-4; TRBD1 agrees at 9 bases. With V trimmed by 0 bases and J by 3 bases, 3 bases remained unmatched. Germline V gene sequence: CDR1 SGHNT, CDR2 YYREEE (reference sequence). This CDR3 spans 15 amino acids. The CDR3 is CASSLAGQGDTEAFF. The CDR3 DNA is TGTGCCAGCAGCTTGGCGGGACAGGGAGACACTGAAGCTTTCTTT.

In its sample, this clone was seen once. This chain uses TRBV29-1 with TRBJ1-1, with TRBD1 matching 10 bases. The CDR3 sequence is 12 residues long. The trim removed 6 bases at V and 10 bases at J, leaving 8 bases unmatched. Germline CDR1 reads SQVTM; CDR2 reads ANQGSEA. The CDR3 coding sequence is TGCAGCGTCAGGGGACAGGGGAGGGGAGCTTTCTTT. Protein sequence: CSVRGQGRGAFF.

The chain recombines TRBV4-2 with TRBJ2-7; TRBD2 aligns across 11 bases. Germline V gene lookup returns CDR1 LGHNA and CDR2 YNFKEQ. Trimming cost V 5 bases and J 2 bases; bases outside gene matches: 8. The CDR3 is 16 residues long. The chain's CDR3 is CASSTSLSGGAYEQYF. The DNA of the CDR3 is TGTGCCAGCAGCACAAGCCTTAGCGGGGGGGCCTACGAGCAGTACTTC.

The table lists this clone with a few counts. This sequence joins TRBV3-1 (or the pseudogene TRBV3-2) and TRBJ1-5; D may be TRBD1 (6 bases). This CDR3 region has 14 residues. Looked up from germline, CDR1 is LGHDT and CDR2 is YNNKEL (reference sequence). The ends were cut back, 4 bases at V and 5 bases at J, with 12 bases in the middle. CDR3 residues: CASSLSQGHQPQHF. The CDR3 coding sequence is TGTGCCAGCAGCCTTTCCCAGGGGCATCAGCCCCAGCATTTT.

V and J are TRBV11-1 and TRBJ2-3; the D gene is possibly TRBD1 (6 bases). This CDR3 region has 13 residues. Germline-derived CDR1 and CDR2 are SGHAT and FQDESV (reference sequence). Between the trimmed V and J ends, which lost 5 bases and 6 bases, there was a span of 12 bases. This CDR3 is CASSRTGPDTQYF. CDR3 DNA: TGTGCCAGCAGCCGAACAGGGCCGGATACGCAGTATTTT.

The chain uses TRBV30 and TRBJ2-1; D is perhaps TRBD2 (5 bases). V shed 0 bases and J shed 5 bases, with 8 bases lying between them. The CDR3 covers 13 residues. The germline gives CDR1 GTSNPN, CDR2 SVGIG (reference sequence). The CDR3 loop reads CAWSVLDNNEQFF. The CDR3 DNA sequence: TGTGCCTGGAGTGTACTAGACAACAATGAGCAGTTCTTC. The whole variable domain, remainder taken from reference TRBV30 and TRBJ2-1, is SQTIHQWPATLVQPVGSPLSLECTVEGTSNPNLYWYRQAAGRGLQLLFYSVGIGQISSEVPQNLSASRPQDRQFILSSKKLLLSDSGFYLCAWSVLDNNEQFFGPGTRLTVL.

CDR3 protein: CASSLRTGRSPLHF. The CDR3 region has the DNA TGTGCCAGCAGTTTAAGGACAGGGCGATCACCCCTCCACTTT. This chain uses TRBV28 with TRBJ1-6, with 8 bases that match TRBD1. Germline trimming cut 2 bases from V and 10 bases from J; bases unmatched to any gene: 4. CDR1 is MDHEN, CDR2 SYDVKM, per germline. This CDR3 has 14 amino acids.

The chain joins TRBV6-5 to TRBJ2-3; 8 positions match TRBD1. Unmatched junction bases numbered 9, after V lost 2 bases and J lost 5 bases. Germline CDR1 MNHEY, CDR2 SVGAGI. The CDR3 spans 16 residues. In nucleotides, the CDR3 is TGTGCCAGCAGTTACGGTGAGACAGGGGAGTTAGATACGCAGTATTTT. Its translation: CASSYGETGELDTQYF.

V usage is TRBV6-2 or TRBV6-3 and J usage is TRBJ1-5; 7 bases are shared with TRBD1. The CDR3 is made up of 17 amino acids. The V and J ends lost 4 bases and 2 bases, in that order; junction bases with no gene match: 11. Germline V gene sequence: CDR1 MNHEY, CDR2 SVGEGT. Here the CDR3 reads CASSFLDRDPRNQPQHF. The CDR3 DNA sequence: TGTGCCAGCAGTTTCCTTGACAGGGATCCTCGCAATCAGCCCCAGCATTTT.

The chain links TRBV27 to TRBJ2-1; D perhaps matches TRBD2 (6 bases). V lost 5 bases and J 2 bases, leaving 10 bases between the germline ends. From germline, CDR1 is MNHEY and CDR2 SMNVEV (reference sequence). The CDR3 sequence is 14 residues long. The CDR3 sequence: CASSGTPPYNEQFF. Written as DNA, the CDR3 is TGTGCCAGCAGTGGGACTCCCCCCTACAATGAGCAGTTCTTC.